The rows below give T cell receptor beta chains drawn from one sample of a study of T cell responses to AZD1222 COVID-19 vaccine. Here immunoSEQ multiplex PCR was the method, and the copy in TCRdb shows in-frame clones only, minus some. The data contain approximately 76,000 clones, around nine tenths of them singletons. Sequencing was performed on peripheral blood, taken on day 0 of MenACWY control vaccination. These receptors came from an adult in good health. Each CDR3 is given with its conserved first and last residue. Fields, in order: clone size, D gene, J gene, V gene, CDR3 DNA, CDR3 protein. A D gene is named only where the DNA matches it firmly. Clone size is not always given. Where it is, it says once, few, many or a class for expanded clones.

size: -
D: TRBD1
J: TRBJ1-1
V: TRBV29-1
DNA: TGCAGCGTTGAAGTGACAGGGACTAGCACTGAAGCTTTCTTT
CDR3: CSVEVTGTSTEAFF

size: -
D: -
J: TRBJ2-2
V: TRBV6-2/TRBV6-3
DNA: TGTGCCAGCAGTTACTCCCTTATACAGGGCTACACCGGGGAGCTGTTTTTT
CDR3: CASSYSLIQGYTGELFF

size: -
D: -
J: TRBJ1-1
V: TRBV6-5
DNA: TGTGCCAGCGAGGACAGAGTGAGAGTGAACACTGAAGCTTTCTTT
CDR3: CASEDRVRVNTEAFF

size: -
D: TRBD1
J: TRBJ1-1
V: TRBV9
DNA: TGTGCCAGCAGCGTTACTTATACGGTGGGACAGTCCGTTGAAGCTTTCTTT
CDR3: CASSVTYTVGQSVEAFF

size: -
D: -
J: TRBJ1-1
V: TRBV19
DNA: TGTGCCAGTAGTATAGGAGTAGCTCCGAACACTGAAGCTTTCTTT
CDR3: CASSIGVAPNTEAFF

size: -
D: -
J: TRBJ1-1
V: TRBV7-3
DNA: TGTGCCAGCAGCCCGGGACAACAGGCCACTGAAGCTTTCTTT
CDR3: CASSPGQQATEAFF

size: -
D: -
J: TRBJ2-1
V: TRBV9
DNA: TGTGCCAGCAGCGACGCCCTAGGAGGGGAGCAGTTCTTC
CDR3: CASSDALGGEQFF

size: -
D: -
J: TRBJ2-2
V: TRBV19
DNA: TGTGCCAGTAGTCCGTACACCGGGGAGCTGTTTTTT
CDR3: CASSPYTGELFF

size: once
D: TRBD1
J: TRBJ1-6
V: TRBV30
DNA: TGTGCCTGGAGTCGGGACAGGGGACATTCACCCCTCCACTTT
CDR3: CAWSRDRGHSPLHF

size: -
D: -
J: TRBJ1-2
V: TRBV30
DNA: TGTGCCTGGTCAAGGGGGACTTATGGTAACTATGGCTACACCTTC
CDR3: CAWSRGTYGNYGYTF

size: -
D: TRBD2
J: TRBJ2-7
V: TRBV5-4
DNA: TGTGCCAGCAGCTTCGGGGCGGGAGACTCCTACGAGCAGTACTTC
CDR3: CASSFGAGDSYEQYF

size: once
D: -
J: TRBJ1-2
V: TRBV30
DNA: TGTGCCTGCAGCCCGGGACCGATCGATGGCTACACCTTC
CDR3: CACSPGPIDGYTF

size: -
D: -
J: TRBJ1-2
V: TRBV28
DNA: TGTGCCAGCAGTCCTGTCGTCAACTATGGCTACACCTTC
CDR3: CASSPVVNYGYTF

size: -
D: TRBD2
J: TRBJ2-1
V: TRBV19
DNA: TGTGCCGGGGAAACGTTGGATGGACTAGCCATCGATGAGCAGTTCTTC
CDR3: CAGETLDGLAIDEQFF

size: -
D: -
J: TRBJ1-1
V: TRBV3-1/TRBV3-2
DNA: TGTGCCAGCAGCCAGGACAGACAACGAGATAGGGGGGGCACTGAAGCTTTCTTT
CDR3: CASSQDRQRDRGGTEAFF

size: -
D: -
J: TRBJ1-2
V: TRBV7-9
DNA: TGTGCCAGCAGCTTAGGCGACCTAAGGGGCTACACCTTC
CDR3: CASSLGDLRGYTF

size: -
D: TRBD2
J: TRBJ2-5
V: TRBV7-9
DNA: TGTGCCAGCAGCCCGCCAGGGGCGGGAGGCCTCCGAGAGACCCAGTACTTC
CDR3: CASSPPGAGGLRETQYF

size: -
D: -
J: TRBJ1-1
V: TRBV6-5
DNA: TGTGCCAGCAGGTCTCCGAACACTGAAGCTTTCTTT
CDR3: CASRSPNTEAFF

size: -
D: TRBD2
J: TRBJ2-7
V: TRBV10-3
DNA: TGTGCCATCAGTGAGTCGACTACGACTAGCGGGAGCGAGCAGTACTTC
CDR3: CAISESTTTSGSEQYF

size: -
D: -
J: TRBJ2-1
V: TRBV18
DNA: TGTGCCAGCTCACCACCGGGGACTGCAGACAATGAGCAGTTCTTC
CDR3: CASSPPGTADNEQFF

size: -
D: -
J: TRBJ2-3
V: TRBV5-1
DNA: TGCGCCAGCAGCTTGGAAGGAGTAACAGATACGCAGTATTTT
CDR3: CASSLEGVTDTQYF

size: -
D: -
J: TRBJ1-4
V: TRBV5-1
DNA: TGCGCCACGAAGACAGACCTAGCAACTAATGAAAAACTGTTTTTT
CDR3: CATKTDLATNEKLFF